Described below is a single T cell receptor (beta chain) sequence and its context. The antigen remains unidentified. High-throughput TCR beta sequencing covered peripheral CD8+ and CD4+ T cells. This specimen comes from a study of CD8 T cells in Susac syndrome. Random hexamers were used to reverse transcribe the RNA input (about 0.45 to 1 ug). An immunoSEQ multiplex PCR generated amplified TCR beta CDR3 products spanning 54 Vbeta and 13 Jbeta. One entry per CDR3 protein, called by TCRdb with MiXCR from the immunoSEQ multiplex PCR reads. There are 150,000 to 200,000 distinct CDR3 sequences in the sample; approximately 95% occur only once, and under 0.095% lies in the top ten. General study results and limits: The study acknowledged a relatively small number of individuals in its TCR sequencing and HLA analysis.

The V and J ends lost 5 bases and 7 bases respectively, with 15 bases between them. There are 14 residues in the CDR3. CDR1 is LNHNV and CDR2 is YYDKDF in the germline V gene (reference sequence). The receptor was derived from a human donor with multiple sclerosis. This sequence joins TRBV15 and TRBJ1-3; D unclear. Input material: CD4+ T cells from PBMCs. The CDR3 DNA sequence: TGTGCCACCAGCTCGAAAAGCGGCGGTAACACCATATATTTT. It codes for CATSSKSGGNTIYF.